Listed below are T cell receptor beta chains from one sample, sequenced in a study of T cells after yellow fever vaccination. MiXCR, run by TCRdb on the 5' RACE reads, gives a single entry per CDR3 protein. The sample holds 29,000 or so distinct CDR3 sequences, about 5% seen once. The source material was CD8+ T cells sorted from PBMCs, sampled 10 days after the yellow fever booster vaccination. Source of these receptors: a man aged 30-40 years who received the YFV17D yellow fever vaccine. Each CDR3 is given with its conserved first and last residue. A D gene is named only where the DNA matches it firmly. A clone size is listed for some rows: how often the clone was seen (once, few, many), or a class if it is expanded.

d_call	v_call	clone_size	j_call	cdr3_aa
TRBD2	TRBV3-1	many	TRBJ2-3	CASSHKREPPDTQYF
TRBD2	TRBV11-1	many	TRBJ2-1	CASSPWGGSYNEQFF
TRBD1	TRBV4-3	many	TRBJ2-6	CASSQGDRGTGANVLTF
-	TRBV7-9	few	TRBJ2-7	CASSLLGGHYEQYF
TRBD1	TRBV20-1	few	TRBJ2-5	CCASLAPTGQGGETQYF
-	TRBV7-2	many	TRBJ2-1	CASSLGTNSYNEQFF
-	TRBV9	many	TRBJ2-7	CASSVNNGYEQYF
-	TRBV5-4	many	TRBJ2-7	CASSLGISGYEQYF
TRBD1	TRBV5-1	few	TRBJ1-5	CASSSRGGQPQHF
-	TRBV28	many	TRBJ2-7	CASCPGATLGQTYEQYF
TRBD2	TRBV7-9	many	TRBJ2-2	CASSPGPLAGVDGELFF
TRBD1	TRBV27	many	TRBJ1-5	CASSLLQGTDQPQHF
-	TRBV14	many	TRBJ2-7	CASSHMEGVLSRQYF
TRBD2	TRBV10-3	few	TRBJ2-3	CAVGLAGNTDTQYF
TRBD1	TRBV28	-	TRBJ2-5	CASSLGQGLRETQYF
-	TRBV28	few	TRBJ1-1	CASSPDSGNTEAFF
-	TRBV27	many	TRBJ2-7	CASRGPWGYEQYF
TRBD1	TRBV4-3	many	TRBJ1-6	CASSPTGQGLAPLHF
TRBD2	TRBV7-3	many	TRBJ2-1	CASSVTPGLKYNEQFF
TRBD1	TRBV7-9	many	TRBJ2-7	CASSSFTGTGYEQYF
TRBD2	TRBV29-1	many	TRBJ2-7	CSVEVREGEQYF
-	TRBV20-1	-	TRBJ2-1	CSAGDGSTYNEQFF
-	TRBV14	many	TRBJ2-7	CASSQVERPPEWQYF
TRBD1	TRBV7-2	many	TRBJ2-5	CASSPGTGGMETQYF
-	TRBV20-1	many	TRBJ1-2	CSAGPQDGYTF
-	TRBV2	many	TRBJ2-1	CASSAQRAPYNEQFF
-	TRBV27	many	TRBJ1-5	CASSFGGNQPQHF
-	TRBV6-5	many	TRBJ2-1	CASSSSVDEQFF
TRBD2	TRBV4-3	many	TRBJ2-7	CASSQTSGRRGRREQYF
TRBD2	TRBV7-6	-	TRBJ2-7	CASSSYPGTSIDEQYF
TRBD2	TRBV7-2	many	TRBJ2-3	CASSSGTRTDTQYF
-	TRBV2	many	TRBJ1-2	CATVQDLNYGYTF
TRBD2	TRBV6-2/TRBV6-3	many	TRBJ2-1	CASGSGGGWNEQFF
-	TRBV7-6	many	TRBJ2-5	CASNSGVEGETQYF
TRBD2	TRBV27	many	TRBJ2-7	CASSPLTSGGSYEQYF
TRBD1	TRBV29-1	many	TRBJ1-1	CSVTNRGSMNTEAFF
-	TRBV15	many	TRBJ2-7	CATSRDMQRASYEQYF
-	TRBV19	many	TRBJ2-1	CATSWGTSYNEQFF
-	TRBV3-1	many	TRBJ2-1	CASSHLSNEQFF
-	TRBV2	many	TRBJ2-1	CASSEGPIYYNEQFF
-	TRBV6-2/TRBV6-3	many	TRBJ1-2	CASTGPGGTNYGYTF
TRBD1	TRBV20-1	many	TRBJ1-1	CSATRTGGFWKAFF
-	TRBV6-1	many	TRBJ1-2	CASSEGGGLYGYTF
-	TRBV7-6	-	TRBJ2-2	CASSLEPNTGELFF
-	TRBV28	-	TRBJ2-1	CASSFFWGGYNEQFF
TRBD1	TRBV28	many	TRBJ2-7	CASSILGDRAYEQYF
-	TRBV3-1	many	TRBJ2-7	CASSQEGTPVYEQYF
TRBD1	TRBV10-3	many	TRBJ1-5	CASGTADSNQPQHF